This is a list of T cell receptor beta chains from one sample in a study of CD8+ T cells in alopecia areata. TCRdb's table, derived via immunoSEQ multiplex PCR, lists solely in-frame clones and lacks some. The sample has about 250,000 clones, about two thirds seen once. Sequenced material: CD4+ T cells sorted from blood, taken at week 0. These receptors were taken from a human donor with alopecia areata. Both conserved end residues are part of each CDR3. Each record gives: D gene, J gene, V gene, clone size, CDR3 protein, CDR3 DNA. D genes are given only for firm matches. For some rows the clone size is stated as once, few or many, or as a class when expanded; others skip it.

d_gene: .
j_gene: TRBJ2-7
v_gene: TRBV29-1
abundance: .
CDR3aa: CSVAVASGYEQYF
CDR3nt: TGCAGCGTTGCGGTGGCCAGTGGCTACGAGCAGTACTTC

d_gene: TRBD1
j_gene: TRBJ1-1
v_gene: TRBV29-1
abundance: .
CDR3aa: CSAGQGMGTEAFF
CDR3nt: TGCAGCGCCGGACAGGGGATGGGCACTGAAGCTTTCTTT

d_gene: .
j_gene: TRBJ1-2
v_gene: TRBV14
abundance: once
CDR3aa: CASSQGEDSYGYTF
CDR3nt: TGTGCCAGCAGCCAAGGGGAGGACAGCTATGGCTACACCTTC

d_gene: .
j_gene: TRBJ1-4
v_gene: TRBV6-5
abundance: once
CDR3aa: CASSYATNEKLFF
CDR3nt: TGTGCCAGCAGTTATGCAACTAATGAAAAACTGTTTTTT

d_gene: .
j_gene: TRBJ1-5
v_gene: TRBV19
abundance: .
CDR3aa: CASTKGIIGNQPQHF
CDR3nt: TGTGCCAGTACCAAGGGGATAATCGGGAATCAGCCCCAGCATTTT

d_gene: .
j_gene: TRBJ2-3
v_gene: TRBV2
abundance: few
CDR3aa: CASSPQGSDTQYF
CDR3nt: TGTGCCAGCAGTCCTCAGGGATCAGATACGCAGTATTTT

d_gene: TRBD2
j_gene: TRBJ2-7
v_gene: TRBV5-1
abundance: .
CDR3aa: CASSPMSLAGGYEQYF
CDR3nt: TGCGCCAGCAGCCCCATGTCACTAGCGGGGGGCTACGAGCAGTACTTC

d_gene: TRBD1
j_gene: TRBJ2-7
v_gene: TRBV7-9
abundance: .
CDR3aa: CASSAGQGAYEQYF
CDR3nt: TGTGCCAGCAGCGCGGGACAGGGGGCCTACGAGCAGTACTTC

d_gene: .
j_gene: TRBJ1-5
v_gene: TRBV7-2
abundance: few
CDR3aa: CASSKESQPQHF
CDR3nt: TGTGCCAGCAGCAAAGAGAGTCAGCCCCAGCATTTT

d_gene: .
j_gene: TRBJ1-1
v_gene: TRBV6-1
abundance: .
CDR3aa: CASSVTGEAFF
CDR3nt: TGTGCCAGCAGTGTGACAGGTGAAGCTTTCTTT

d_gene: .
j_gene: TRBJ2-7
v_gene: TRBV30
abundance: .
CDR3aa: CAWGNVGSAQYF
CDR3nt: TGTGCCTGGGGGAACGTAGGTTCGGCGCAGTACTTC

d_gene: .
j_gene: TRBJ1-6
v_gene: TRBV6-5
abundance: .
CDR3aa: CASSPRSYNSPLHF
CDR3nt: TGTGCCAGCAGCCCTCGCTCCTATAATTCACCCCTCCACTTT

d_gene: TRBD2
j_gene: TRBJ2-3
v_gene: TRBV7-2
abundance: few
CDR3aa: CASSLDPSGGLIDTQYF
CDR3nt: TGTGCCAGCAGCTTAGATCCTAGCGGGGGGCTTATAGATACGCAGTATTTT

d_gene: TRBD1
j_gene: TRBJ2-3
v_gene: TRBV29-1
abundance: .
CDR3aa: CSVRTGTTDTQYF
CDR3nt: TGCAGCGTCCGGACAGGGACCACAGATACGCAGTATTTT

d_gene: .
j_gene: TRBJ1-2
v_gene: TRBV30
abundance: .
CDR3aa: CAWSVDMTYGYTF
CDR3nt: TGTGCCTGGAGTGTTGATATGACTTATGGCTACACCTTC

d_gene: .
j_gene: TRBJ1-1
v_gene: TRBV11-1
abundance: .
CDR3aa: CASSLKTDTEAFF
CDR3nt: TGTGCCAGCAGCTTGAAGACGGACACTGAAGCTTTCTTT

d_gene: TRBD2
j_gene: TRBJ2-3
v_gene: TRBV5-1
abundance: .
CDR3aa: CASSAGTSGAEDTQYF
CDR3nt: TGCGCCAGCAGCGCTGGGACTAGCGGGGCCGAAGATACGCAGTATTTT

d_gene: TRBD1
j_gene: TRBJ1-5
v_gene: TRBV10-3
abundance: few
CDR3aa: CAISSTTGRNQPQHF
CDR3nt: TGTGCCATCAGTTCAACGACAGGGCGGAATCAGCCCCAGCATTTT

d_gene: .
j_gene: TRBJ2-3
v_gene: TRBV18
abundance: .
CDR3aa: CASSPRTDTQYF
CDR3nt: TGTGCCAGCTCACCACGGACAGATACGCAGTATTTT

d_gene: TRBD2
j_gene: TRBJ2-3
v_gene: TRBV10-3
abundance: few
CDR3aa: CAISESGLAGKFDTQYF
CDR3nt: TGTGCCATCAGTGAGTCGGGACTAGCGGGCAAATTTGATACGCAGTATTTT

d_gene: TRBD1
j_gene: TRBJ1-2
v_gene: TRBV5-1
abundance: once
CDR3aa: CASSPGDRGSGYTF
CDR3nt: TGCGCCAGCAGCCCGGGGGACAGGGGGTCTGGCTACACCTTC

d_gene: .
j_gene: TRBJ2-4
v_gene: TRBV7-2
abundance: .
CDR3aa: CASSNSGGRNIQYF
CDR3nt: TGTGCCAGCAGTAATAGTGGGGGTCGGAACATTCAGTACTTC

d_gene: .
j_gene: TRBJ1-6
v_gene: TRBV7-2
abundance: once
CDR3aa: CASSPLRGSPLHF
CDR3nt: TGTGCCAGCAGCCCCCTCCGGGGGTCACCCCTCCACTTT

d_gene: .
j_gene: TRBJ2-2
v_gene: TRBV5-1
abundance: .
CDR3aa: CASSWAGTTFTEELFF
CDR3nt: TGCGCCAGCTCATGGGCCGGGACGACCTTTACTGAGGAGCTGTTTTTT

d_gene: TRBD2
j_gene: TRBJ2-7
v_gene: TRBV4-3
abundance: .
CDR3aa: CASSPGTSGYEQYF
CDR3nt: TGCGCCAGCAGCCCGGGGACTAGCGGATACGAGCAGTACTTC

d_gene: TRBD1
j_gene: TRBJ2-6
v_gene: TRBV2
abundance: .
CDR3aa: CASSAGGLGANVLTF
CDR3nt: TGTGCCAGCAGTGCAGGGGGCCTGGGGGCCAACGTCCTGACTTTC

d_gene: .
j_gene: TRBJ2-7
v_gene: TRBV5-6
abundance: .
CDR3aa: CASSLGWDSGEQYF
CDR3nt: TGTGCCAGCAGCTTGGGTTGGGACTCGGGTGAGCAGTACTTC

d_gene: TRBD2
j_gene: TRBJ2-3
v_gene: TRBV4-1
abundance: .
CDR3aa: CASSQVGLAGTTDTQYF
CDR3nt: TGCGCCAGCAGCCAAGTGGGACTAGCGGGGACCACAGATACGCAGTATTTT

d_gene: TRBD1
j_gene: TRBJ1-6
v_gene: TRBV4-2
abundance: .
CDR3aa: CASSLSGQDNSPLHF
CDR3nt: TGTGCCAGCAGCCTTAGCGGACAGGACAATTCACCCCTCCACTTT

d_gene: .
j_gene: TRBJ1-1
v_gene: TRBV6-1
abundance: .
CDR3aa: CASSASQGMWTEAFF
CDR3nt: TGTGCCAGCAGTGCCTCTCAGGGGATGTGGACTGAAGCTTTCTTT

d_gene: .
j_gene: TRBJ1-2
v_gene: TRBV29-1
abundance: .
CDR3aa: CSVDLNYGYTF
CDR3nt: TGCAGCGTTGACCTTAACTATGGCTACACCTTC

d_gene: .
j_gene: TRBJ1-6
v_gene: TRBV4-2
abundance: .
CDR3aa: CASSQDVGSLHF
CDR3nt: TGTGCCAGCAGCCAAGATGTTGGTTCCCTCCACTTT

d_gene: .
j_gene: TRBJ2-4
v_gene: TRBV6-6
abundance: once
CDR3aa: CASVDSGGVRIQYF
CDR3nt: TGTGCCAGCGTAGATTCCGGAGGGGTGCGCATTCAGTACTTC

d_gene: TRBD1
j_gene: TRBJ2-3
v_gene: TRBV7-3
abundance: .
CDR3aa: CASSLGDREDTQYF
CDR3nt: TGTGCCAGCAGCTTAGGGGACAGGGAAGATACGCAGTATTTT

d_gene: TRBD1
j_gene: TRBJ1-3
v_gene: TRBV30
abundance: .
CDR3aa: CAWSSQGAPGNTIYF
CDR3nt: TGTGCCTGGAGCTCACAGGGGGCGCCTGGAAACACCATATATTTT

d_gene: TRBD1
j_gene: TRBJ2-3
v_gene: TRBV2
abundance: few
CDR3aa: CASRAQGVNQDTQYF
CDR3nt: TGTGCCAGCAGAGCACAGGGGGTCAATCAAGATACGCAGTATTTT

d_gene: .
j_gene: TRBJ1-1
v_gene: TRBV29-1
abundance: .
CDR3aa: CSVEPGLSMNTEAFF
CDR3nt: TGCAGCGTCGAACCGGGACTGAGCATGAACACTGAAGCTTTCTTT

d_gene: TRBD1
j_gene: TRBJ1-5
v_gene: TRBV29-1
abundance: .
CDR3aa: CSVGQGLYQPQHF
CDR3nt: TGCAGCGTAGGACAGGGCCTCTATCAGCCCCAGCATTTT

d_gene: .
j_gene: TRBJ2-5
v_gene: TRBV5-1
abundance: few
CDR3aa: CASSWGGGETQYF
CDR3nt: TGCGCCAGCAGCTGGGGAGGGGGAGAGACCCAGTACTTC

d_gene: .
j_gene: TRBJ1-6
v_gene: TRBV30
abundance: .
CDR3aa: CAWSGWDSYNSPLHF
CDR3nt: TGTGCCTGGAGTGGCTGGGACTCCTATAATTCACCCCTCCACTTT

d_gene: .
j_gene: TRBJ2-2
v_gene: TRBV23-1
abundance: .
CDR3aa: CASSQAGLNTGELFF
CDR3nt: TGCGCCAGCAGTCAAGCAGGGTTGAACACCGGGGAGCTGTTTTTT

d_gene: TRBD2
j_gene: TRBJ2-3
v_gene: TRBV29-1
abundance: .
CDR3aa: CSVRTSGGPTDTQYF
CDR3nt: TGCAGCGTTCGGACTAGCGGGGGGCCCACAGATACGCAGTATTTT

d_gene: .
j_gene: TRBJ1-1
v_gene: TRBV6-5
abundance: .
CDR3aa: CASRKVVGVTEAFF
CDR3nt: TGTGCCAGCAGAAAAGTTGTGGGGGTAACTGAAGCTTTCTTT

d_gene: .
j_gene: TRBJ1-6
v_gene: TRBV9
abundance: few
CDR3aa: CASSVVGDYNSPLHF
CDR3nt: TGTGCCAGCAGCGTAGTAGGGGACTATAATTCACCCCTCCACTTT

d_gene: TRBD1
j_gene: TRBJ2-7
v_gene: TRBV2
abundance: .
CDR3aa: CASSEAKGQGSYEQYF
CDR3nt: TGTGCCAGCAGTGAAGCGAAGGGACAGGGCTCCTACGAGCAGTACTTC

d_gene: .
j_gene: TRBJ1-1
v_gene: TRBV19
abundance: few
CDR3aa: CASTESTEAFF
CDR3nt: TGTGCCAGTACCGAGAGCACTGAAGCTTTCTTT

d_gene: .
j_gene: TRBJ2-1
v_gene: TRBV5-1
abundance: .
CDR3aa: CASSLARGSHEQFF
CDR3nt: TGCGCCAGCAGCTTGGCCCGGGGTAGTCATGAGCAGTTCTTC

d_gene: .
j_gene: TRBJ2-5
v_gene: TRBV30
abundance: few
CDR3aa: CAWKRRAKETQYF
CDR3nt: TGTGCCTGGAAACGGCGAGCAAAAGAGACCCAGTACTTC

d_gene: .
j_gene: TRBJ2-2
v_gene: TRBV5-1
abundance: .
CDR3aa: CASSPRVAGELFF
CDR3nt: TGCGCCAGCAGCCCCAGGGTGGCCGGGGAGCTGTTTTTT

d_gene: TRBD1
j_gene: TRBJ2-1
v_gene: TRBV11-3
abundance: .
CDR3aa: CASSPTGDEQFF
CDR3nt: TGTGCCAGCAGCCCCACAGGGGATGAGCAGTTCTTC

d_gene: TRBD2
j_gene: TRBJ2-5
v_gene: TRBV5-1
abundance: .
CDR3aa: CASSLLGTSGGAETQYF
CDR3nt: TGCGCCAGCAGCTTGCTGGGGACTAGCGGGGGGGCAGAGACCCAGTACTTC

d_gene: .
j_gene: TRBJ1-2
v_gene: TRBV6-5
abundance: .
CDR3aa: CASSYRQGIRGYTF
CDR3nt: TGTGCCAGCAGTTACCGTCAGGGGATAAGGGGCTACACCTTC

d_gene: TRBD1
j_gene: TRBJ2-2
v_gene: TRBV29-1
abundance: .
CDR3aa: CSTGQGVTGELFF
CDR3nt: TGCAGCACCGGGCAGGGGGTCACCGGGGAGCTGTTTTTT

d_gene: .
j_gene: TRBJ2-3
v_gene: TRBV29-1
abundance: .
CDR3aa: CSVDQGSTDTQYF
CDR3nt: TGCAGCGTTGATCAGGGGTCGACAGATACGCAGTATTTT